This TCR beta chain was documented in a study of blood T cells in healthy people across ages. CDR3 length equals 12 residues. CDR1 SQVTM and CDR2 ANQGSEA come from the germline V gene. Trimming removed 4 bases at V and 3 bases at J, with 9 bases between. Using a J-beta primer mix together with a sample-barcoded 5' primer, a second PCR was run for roughly 7 to 11 cycles. Every cDNA was tagged by a template-switch adaptor with 12 random nucleotides. TCRdb reprocessed the 5' RACE reads with MiXCR, giving one entry per CDR3 protein. Of 1.5 million or so distinct CDR3 sequences listed, 42% are singletons. Study-level points and caveats: Older age went with lower TCR beta diversity per million T cells, in a roughly linear way. Nothing was known about donor CMV status, and this possibly confounded expanded clonotype changes. The study found TCR beta diversity correlated strongly with naive T cell percentage.

This clonotype was seen many times. As yet, its antigen is unknown. V and J are TRBV29-1 and TRBJ1-2; possible D gene TRBD1, 5 bases. The sequence was obtained from a woman aged 18-29 years in good health. Sample: blood. CDR3 coding DNA: TGCAGCGTTGGGGACGGGGACTATGGCTACACCTTC. Amino acids: CSVGDGDYGYTF.